Listed below are T cell receptor beta chains from one sample, sequenced in a study of blood T cell repertoires in COVID-19. Produced via immunoSEQ multiplex PCR; TCRdb's table is partial and in-frame only. The data show a few hundred thousand clones, 80% seen once. Sequenced sample: PBMCs or T cells enriched from blood (not recorded which). These receptors all stem from a woman aged 40-49 years with acute COVID-19. The CDR3 runs from the conserved cysteine through the conserved F or W. D genes are given only for firm matches. Not every row has a clone size; where given, it reads once, few, many or a size class.

D | J | V | size | CDR3 | DNA
. | TRBJ1-4 | TRBV19 | . | CASRAVVIATNEKLFF | TGTGCCAGTAGAGCTGTCGTAATTGCAACTAATGAAAAACTGTTTTTT
TRBD1 | TRBJ1-6 | TRBV25-1 | . | CASEGQGTSPLHF | TGTGCCAGCGAAGGACAGGGAACCTCACCCCTCCACTTT
. | TRBJ1-1 | TRBV2 | . | CASSAGGASVEAFF | TGTGCCAGCAGTGCGGGGGGGGCGTCCGTTGAAGCTTTCTTT
TRBD1 | TRBJ2-5 | TRBV5-1 | . | CASSLGQGVQETQYF | TGCGCCAGCAGCTTGGGACAGGGGGTCCAAGAGACCCAGTACTTC
TRBD1 | TRBJ1-2 | TRBV11-2 | . | CASSFRQGANGYTF | TGTGCCAGCAGCTTTAGACAGGGGGCAAATGGCTACACCTTC
TRBD2 | TRBJ2-1 | TRBV5-1 | once | CASSSRGPGRVEQFF | TGCGCCAGCAGCTCCCGCGGGCCAGGGAGGGTCGAGCAGTTCTTC
. | TRBJ1-1 | TRBV28 | . | CASSLSGLGVNTEAFF | TGTGCCAGCAGTTTGAGTGGGTTAGGGGTGAACACTGAAGCTTTCTTT
TRBD2 | TRBJ2-7 | TRBV2 | . | CASSGAGVSYEQYF | TGTGCCAGCAGTGGGGCGGGAGTGTCCTACGAGCAGTACTTC
TRBD1 | TRBJ2-3 | TRBV19 | many | CASSIPYRDRGRETDTQYF | TGTGCCAGTAGTATACCTTACCGGGACAGGGGAAGAGAAACAGATACGCAGTATTTT
TRBD1 | TRBJ1-4 | TRBV5-4 | . | CASSLAGTGTEKLFF | TGTGCCAGCAGCTTGGCCGGGACAGGGACCGAAAAACTGTTTTTT
. | TRBJ2-4 | TRBV3-1/TRBV3-2 | . | CASSQDAAAKNIQYF | TGTGCCAGCAGCCAAGACGCGGCTGCCAAAAACATTCAGTACTTC
. | TRBJ2-7 | TRBV10-2 | . | CASSSITFYEQYF | TGCGCCAGCAGTTCGATAACATTCTACGAGCAGTACTTC
TRBD2 | TRBJ2-2 | TRBV10-3 | . | CAISRGLAGGPNTGELFF | TGTGCCATCAGCCGGGGTCTAGCGGGGGGACCAAACACCGGGGAGCTGTTTTTT
TRBD1 | TRBJ2-3 | TRBV6-6 | . | CASSLQGASTDTQYF | TGTGCCAGCAGCCTACAGGGGGCGAGCACAGATACGCAGTATTTT
TRBD1 | TRBJ1-1 | TRBV5-1 | . | CASSLFPPGQRMNTEAFF | TGCGCCAGCAGCTTGTTTCCCCCGGGACAGAGAATGAACACTGAAGCTTTCTTT
. | TRBJ1-3 | TRBV28 | . | CASSSPGSGNTIYF | TGTGCCAGCAGTTCCCCGGGCTCTGGAAACACCATATATTTT